This T cell receptor (beta chain) came from a study of CD8 T cells in Susac syndrome (dated by TCRdb to about 2019). Context from the whole study: Repertoire sequencing was used to test whether CD8+ T cell activation and differentiation in Susac syndrome was antigen driven. Summary of the overall study and its limitations: The number of individuals in the TCR sequencing and HLA analysis was acknowledged as relatively small.

RNA was extracted using the RNeasy kit, and about 0.5 to 1 ug of the RNA was reverse transcribed with random hexamers. The immunoSEQ multiplex PCR assay, which covers 54 Vbeta and 13 Jbeta segments, was used to amplify TCR beta CDR3 regions. To correct PCR amplification bias, a synthetic template baseline was used for both primer optimization and computational correction. The study's own analysis went as follows. Reads were annotated to V, D and J genes according to IMGT and were analyzed with immunoSEQ Analyzer, with only productive sequences retained. Clonality was computed as one minus Shannon entropy normalized by log2 of the number of productive unique sequences. For each patient and control, public and private clones were evaluated among the 100 most prevalent clones. Clones were defined as Susac-specific if absent from the healthy and MS cohorts, from more than 900 published viral clones and from other ImmuneACCESS disease sequences. TCRdb handled the public reads itself, with Q25 trimming in fastp and clone calling in MiXCR, and kept productive beta chains. Merged by CDR3 protein, the rows form single entries marked with the most common genes and DNA. Clone size and V and J calls follow TCRdb, not the original study. This sample lists 150,000 to 200,000 distinct CDR3 sequences; 93% were detected once. Of the sample, 0.12% to 0.15% falls within the top ten clones.

In this sample, this clonotype turned up once. No cognate antigen has been identified for it. Base qualities are not provided; no much larger clone lies one nucleotide away. A single read makes a weak case. Peripheral blood CD8+ and CD4+ T cells from healthy donors, Susac syndrome patients and multiple sclerosis patients were profiled by high-throughput TCR beta sequencing. Healthy donors were age- and sex-matched controls. Bulk CD8+ and CD4+ T cells were purified by magnetic negative isolation, whereas CD8+ TEMRA cells were enriched by FACS. Blood was drawn into EDTA tubes, processed within 24 hours, and PBMCs were isolated by density gradient centrifugation. PBMCs intended for TCR sequencing were cryopreserved in liquid nitrogen and were subsequently thawed in a 37 degrees C water bath. The sorted or isolated CD4+, CD8+ and CD8+ TEMRA cells had a purity of 90% or higher. The germline V gene (reference sequence) yields SEHNR for CDR1 and FQNEAQ for CDR2. A distance of 14 bases separates the germline ends of V and J, which lose 5 bases and 4 bases respectively. The CDR3 goes from the cysteine to the phenylalanine over 14 residues. Only the CDR3 DNA stays, 42 bases, in frame from base 1.

The material sequenced was CD4+ T cells from PBMCs. This TCR derives from a human donor in good health. Here the chain combines TRBV7-9 and TRBJ1-2, with a tentative D gene TRBD1 over 5 matching bases. In nucleotide form, the sequence is TGTGCCAGCAGCCGGGGACCCCAGGCCTATGGCTACACCTTC. It codes for CASSRGPQAYGYTF.